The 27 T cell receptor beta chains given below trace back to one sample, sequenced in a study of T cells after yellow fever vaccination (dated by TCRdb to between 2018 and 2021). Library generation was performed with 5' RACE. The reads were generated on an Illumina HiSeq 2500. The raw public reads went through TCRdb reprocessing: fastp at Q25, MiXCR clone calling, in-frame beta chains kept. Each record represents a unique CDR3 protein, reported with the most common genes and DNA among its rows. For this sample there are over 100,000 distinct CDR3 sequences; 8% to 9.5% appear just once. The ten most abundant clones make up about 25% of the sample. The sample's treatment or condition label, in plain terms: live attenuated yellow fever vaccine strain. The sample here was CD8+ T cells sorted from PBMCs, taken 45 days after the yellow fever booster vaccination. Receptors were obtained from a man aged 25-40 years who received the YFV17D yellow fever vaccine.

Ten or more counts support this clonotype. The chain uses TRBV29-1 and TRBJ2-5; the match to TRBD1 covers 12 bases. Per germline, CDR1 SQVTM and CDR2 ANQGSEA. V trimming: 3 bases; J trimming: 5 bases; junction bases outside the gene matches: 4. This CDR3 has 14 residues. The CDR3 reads CSVETGTGGETQYF. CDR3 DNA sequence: TGCAGCGTTGAGACCGGGACAGGGGGCGAGACCCAGTACTTC.

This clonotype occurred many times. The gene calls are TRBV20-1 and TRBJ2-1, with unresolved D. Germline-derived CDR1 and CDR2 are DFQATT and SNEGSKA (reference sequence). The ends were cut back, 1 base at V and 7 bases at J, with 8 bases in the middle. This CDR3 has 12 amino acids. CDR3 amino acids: CSARVSENEQFF. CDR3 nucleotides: TGCAGTGCTAGAGTTTCAGAAAATGAGCAGTTCTTC.

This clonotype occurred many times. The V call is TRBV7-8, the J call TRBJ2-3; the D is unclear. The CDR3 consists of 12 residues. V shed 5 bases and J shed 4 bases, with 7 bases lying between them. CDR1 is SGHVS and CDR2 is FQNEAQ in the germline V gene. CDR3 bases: TGTGCCAGCAGCCAATTTTCAGATACGCAGTATTTT. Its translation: CASSQFSDTQYF.

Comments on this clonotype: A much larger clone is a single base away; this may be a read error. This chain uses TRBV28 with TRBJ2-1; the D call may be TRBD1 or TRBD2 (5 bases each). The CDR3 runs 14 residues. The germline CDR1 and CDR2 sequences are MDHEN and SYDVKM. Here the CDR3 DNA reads TGTGCCAGCAGTGGGACGGCCTCCTCCAATGAGCAGTTCTTC. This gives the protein CASSGTASSNEQFF.

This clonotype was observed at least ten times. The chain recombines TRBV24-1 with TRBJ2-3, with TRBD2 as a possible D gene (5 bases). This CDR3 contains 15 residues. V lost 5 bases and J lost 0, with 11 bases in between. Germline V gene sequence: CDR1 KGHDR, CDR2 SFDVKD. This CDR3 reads CATSVPADSTDTQYF. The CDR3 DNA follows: TGTGCCACCAGTGTACCAGCGGATAGCACAGATACGCAGTATTTT.

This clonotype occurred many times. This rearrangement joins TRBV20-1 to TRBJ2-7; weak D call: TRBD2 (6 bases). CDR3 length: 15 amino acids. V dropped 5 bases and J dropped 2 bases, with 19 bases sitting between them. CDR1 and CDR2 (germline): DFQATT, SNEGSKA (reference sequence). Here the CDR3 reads CSASPLAVNAYEQYF. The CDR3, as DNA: TGCAGTGCTTCCCCATTAGCGGTCAATGCCTACGAGCAGTACTTC.

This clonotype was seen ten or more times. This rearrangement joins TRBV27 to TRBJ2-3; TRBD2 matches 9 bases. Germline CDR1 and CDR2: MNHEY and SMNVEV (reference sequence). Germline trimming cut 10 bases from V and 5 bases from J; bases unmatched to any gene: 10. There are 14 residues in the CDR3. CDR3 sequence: CATGLAGYGDTQYF. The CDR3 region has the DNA TGTGCCACCGGCCTAGCGGGATACGGAGATACGCAGTATTTT.

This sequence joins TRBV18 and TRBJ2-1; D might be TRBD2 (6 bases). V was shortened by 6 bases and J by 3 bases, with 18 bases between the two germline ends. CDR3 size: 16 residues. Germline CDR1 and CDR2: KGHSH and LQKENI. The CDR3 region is CASSPRTTRSYNEQFF. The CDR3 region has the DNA TGTGCCAGCTCCCCGAGGACTACCCGAAGCTACAATGAGCAGTTCTTC.

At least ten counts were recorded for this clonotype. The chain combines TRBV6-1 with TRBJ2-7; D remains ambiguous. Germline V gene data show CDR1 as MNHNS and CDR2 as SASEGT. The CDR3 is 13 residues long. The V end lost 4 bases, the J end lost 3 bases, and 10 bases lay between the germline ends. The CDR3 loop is CASSAEHHYEQYF. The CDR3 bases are TGTGCCAGCAGTGCGGAGCACCACTACGAGCAGTACTTC.

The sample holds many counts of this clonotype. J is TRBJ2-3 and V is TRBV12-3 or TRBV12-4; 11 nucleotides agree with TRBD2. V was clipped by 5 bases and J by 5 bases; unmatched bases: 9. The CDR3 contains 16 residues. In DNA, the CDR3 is TGTGCCAGCAGTACCATAGCGGGAGGGCCGGGAGATACGCAGTATTTT. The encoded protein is CASSTIAGGPGDTQYF.

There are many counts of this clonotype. This CDR3 reads CASSLTEVYGYTF. The CDR3, as DNA: TGTGCCAGCAGTTTGACAGAAGTCTATGGCTACACCTTC. The V call is TRBV6-5, the J call TRBJ1-2, with D possibly being TRBD1 (5 bases). Between the trimmed V and J ends, which lost 4 bases and 4 bases, there was a span of 10 bases. This CDR3 is 13 amino acids long. The germline V gene has CDR1 MNHEY and CDR2 SVGAGI.

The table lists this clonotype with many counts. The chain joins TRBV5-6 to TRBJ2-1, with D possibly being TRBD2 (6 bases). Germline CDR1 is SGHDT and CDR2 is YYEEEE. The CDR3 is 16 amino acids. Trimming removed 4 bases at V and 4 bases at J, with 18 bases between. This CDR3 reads CASSPMEGPRYNEQFF. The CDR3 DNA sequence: TGTGCCAGCAGCCCGATGGAGGGGCCACGATACAATGAGCAGTTCTTC.

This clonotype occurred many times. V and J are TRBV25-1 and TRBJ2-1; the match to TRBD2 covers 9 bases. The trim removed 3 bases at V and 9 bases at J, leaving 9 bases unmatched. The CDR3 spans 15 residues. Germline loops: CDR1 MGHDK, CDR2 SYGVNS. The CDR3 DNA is TGTGCCAGCAGTGAGCGGGCGGGAGGGCCTGGTGAGCAGTTCTTC. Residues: CASSERAGGPGEQFF.

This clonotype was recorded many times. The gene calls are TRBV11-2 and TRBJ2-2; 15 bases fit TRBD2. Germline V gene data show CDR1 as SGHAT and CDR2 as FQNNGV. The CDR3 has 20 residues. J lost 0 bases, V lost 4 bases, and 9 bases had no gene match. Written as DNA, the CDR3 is TGTGCCAGCAGCTCCGAAGGGACTAGCGGGAGGCTTGCGAACACCGGGGAGCTGTTTTTT. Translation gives CASSSEGTSGRLANTGELFF. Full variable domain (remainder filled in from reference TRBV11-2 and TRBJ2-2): EAGVAQSPRYKIIEKRQSVAFWCNPISGHATLYWYQQILGQGPKLLIQFQNNGVVDDSQLPKDRFSAERLKGVDSTLKIQPAKLEDSAVYLCASSSEGTSGRLANTGELFFGEGSRLTVL.

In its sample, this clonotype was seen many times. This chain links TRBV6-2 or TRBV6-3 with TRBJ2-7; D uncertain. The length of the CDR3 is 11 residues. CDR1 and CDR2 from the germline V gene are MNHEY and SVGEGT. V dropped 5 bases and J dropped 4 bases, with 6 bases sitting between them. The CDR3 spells CASSPLYEQYF. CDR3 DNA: TGTGCCAGCAGTCCTTTATACGAGCAGTACTTC.

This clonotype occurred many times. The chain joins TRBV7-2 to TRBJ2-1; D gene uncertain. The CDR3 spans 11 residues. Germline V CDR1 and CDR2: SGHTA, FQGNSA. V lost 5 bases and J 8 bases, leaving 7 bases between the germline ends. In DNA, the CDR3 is TGTGCCAGCAGCACCTCCTATGAGCAGTTCTTC. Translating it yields CASSTSYEQFF.

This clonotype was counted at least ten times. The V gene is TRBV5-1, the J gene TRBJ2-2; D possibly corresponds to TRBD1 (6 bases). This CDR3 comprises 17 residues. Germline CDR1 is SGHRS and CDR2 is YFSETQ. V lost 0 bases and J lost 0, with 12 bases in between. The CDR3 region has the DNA TGCGCCAGCAGCTTGGGACAGGTGACGCCGAACACCGGGGAGCTGTTTTTT. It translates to CASSLGQVTPNTGELFF.

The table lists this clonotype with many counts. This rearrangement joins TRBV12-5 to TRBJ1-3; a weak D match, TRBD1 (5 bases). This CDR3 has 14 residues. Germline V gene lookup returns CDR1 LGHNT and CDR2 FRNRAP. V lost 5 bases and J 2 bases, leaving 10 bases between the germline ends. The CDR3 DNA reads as TGTGCTAGTGGTCTCGGACATGCTGGAAACACCATATATTTT. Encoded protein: CASGLGHAGNTIYF.

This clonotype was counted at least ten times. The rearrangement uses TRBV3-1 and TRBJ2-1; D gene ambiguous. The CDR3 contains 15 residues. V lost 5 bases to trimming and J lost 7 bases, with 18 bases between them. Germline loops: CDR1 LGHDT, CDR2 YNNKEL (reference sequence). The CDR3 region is CASSDPSLIWNEQFF. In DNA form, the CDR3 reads TGTGCCAGCAGCGACCCAAGCCTCATTTGGAATGAGCAGTTCTTC.

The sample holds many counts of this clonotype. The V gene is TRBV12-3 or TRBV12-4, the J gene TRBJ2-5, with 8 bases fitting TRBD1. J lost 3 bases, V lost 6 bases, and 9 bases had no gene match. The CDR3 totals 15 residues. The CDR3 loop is CASSRVQGVEETQYF. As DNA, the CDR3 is TGTGCCAGCAGCAGAGTACAGGGGGTCGAAGAGACCCAGTACTTC.

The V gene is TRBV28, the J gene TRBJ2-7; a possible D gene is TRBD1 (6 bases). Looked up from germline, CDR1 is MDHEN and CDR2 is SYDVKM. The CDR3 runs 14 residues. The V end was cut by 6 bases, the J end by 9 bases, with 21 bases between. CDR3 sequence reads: CASSVDRPLRAQYF. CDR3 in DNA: TGTGCCAGCAGCGTCGACAGGCCTTTACGAGCGCAGTACTTC. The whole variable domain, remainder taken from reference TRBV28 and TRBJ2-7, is DVKVTQSSRYLVKRTGEKVFLECVQDMDHENMFWYRQDPGLGLRLIYFSYDVKMKEKGDIPEGYSVSREKKERFSLILESASTNQTSMYLCASSVDRPLRAQYFGPGTRLTVT.

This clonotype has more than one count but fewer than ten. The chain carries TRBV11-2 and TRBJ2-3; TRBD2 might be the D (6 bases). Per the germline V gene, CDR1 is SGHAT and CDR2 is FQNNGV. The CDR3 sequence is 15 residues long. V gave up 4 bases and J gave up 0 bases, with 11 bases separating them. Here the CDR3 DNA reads TGTGCCAGCAGCTCCGACGGGAGTAGCACAGATACGCAGTATTTT. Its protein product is CASSSDGSSTDTQYF. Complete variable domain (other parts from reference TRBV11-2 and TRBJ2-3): EAGVAQSPRYKIIEKRQSVAFWCNPISGHATLYWYQQILGQGPKLLIQFQNNGVVDDSQLPKDRFSAERLKGVDSTLKIQPAKLEDSAVYLCASSSDGSSTDTQYFGPGTRLTVL.

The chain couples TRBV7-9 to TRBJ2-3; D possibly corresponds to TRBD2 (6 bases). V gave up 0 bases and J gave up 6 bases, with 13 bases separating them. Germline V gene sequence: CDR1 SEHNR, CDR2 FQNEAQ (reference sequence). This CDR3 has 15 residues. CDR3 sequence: CASSLAGSASDTQYF. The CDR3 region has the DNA TGTGCCAGCAGCTTAGCCGGGAGTGCAAGCGATACGCAGTATTTT.

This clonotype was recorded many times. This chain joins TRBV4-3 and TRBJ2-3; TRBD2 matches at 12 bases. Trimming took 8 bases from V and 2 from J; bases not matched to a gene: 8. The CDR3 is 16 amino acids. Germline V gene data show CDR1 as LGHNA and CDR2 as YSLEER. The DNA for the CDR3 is TGCGCCAGCCGCTTAGGACTAGCGGGGATCACAGATACGCAGTATTTT. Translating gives CASRLGLAGITDTQYF.

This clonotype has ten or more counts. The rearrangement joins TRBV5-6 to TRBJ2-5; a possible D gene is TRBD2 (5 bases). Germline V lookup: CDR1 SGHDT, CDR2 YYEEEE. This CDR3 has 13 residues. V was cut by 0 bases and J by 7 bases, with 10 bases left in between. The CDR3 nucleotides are TGTGCCAGCAGCTTGGCTAGCAGGATGACCCAGTACTTC. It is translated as CASSLASRMTQYF.

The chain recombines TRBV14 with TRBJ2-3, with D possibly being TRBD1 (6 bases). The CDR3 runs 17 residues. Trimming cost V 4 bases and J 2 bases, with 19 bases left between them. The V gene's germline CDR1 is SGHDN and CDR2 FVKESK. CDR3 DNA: TGTGCCAGCAGCCGGCGACAGGCCCTCACCCTCACAGATACGCAGTATTTT. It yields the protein CASSRRQALTLTDTQYF.

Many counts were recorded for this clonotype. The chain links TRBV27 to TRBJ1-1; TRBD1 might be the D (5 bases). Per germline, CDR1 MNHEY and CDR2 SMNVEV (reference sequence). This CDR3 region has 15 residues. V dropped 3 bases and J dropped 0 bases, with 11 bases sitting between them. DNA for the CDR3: TGTGCCAGCAGTTTCCTGGACAACATGAACACTGAAGCTTTCTTT. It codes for CASSFLDNMNTEAFF.